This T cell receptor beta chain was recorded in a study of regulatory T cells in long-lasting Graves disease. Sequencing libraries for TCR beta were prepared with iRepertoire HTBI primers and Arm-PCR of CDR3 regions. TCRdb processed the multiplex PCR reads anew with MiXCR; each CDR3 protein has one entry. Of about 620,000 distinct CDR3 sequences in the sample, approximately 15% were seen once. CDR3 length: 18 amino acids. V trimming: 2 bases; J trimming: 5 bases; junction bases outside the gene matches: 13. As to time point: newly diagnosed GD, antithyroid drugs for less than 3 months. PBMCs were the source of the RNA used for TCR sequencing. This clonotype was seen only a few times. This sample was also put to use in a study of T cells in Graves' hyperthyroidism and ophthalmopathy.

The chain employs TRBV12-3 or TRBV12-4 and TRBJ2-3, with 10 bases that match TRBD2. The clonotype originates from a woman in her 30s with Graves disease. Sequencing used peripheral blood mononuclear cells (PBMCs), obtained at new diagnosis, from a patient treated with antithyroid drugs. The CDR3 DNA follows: TGTGCCAGCAGTTTAAGTGGACGAGCGGGAGGGCGGGAAGATACGCAGTATTTT. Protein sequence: CASSLSGRAGGREDTQYF.